These 28 T cell receptor beta chains share one sample of origin, sequenced in a study of metastatic and nonmetastatic thyroid tumors. TCRdb re-analyzed the PCR reads through MiXCR. The sample contains just over 20,000 clones, 15% to 19% of which appear only once. Among the patients, none had received any treatment before thyroid surgery. The specimen was blood. The origin of the receptors is a female donor with papillary thyroid cancer or a benign thyroid nodule (not recorded which). Some clones in this sample may be carry-over from other donors' samples.

This clone was seen repeatedly, ten times or more. The chain is built from TRBV7-9 and TRBJ2-7, with D unclear. This CDR3 is built from 13 residues. Trimming removed 5 bases from V and 3 bases from J, with 11 bases in between. CDR1 and CDR2 (germline): SEHNR, FQNEAQ (reference sequence). The CDR3 loop reads CASSQSSGYEQYF. The CDR3 region has the DNA TGTGCCAGCAGCCAATCATCAGGCTACGAGCAGTACTTC.

The sample holds many counts of this clone. In nucleotides, the CDR3 is TGTGCCAGCAGCTTACTCGGGACAGGGGGCGGTCAGCCCCAGCATTTT. The encoded protein is CASSLLGTGGGQPQHF. V is TRBV11-2 and J is TRBJ1-5; 12 positions agree with TRBD1. V gave up 2 bases and J gave up 6 bases; unmatched junction bases: 5. This CDR3 has 16 amino acids. From germline, CDR1 is SGHAT and CDR2 FQNNGV.

This clone is medium-sized (0.01 to 0.1%) by share. The chain is built from TRBV27 and TRBJ2-1; D is possibly TRBD1 or TRBD2 (5 bases each). The CDR3 is 14 amino acids. The V gene's germline CDR1 is MNHEY and CDR2 SMNVEV (reference sequence). V dropped 4 bases and J dropped 6 bases, with 13 bases sitting between them. The CDR3 here is CASSSRTRGNEQFF. DNA of the CDR3: TGTGCCAGCAGTTCGCGAACGAGGGGCAATGAGCAGTTCTTC.

Ten or more counts support this clone. The rearrangement uses TRBV4-2 and TRBJ2-5; D is possibly TRBD1 or TRBD2 (5 bases each). CDR3 length equals 14 residues. V was clipped by 4 bases and J by 4 bases, with 13 bases between them. Per the germline V gene, CDR1 is LGHNA and CDR2 is YNFKEQ. CDR3 DNA sequence: TGTGCCAGCAGCCCCGGGACGGCCCGAGAGACCCAGTACTTC. The encoded protein is CASSPGTARETQYF.

This clone was picked up many times. The chain couples TRBV15 to TRBJ2-1, with 12 bases fitting TRBD2. Germline V gene data show CDR1 as LNHNV and CDR2 as YYDKDF (reference sequence). The CDR3 sequence is 15 residues long. After removal of 4 bases from V and 7 bases from J, the junction contained 5 bases not matched to a gene. The CDR3 loop reads CATSTGLAGKNEQFF. In nucleotides, the CDR3 is TGTGCCACCAGCACCGGACTAGCGGGAAAAAATGAGCAGTTCTTC.

This clone was counted ten times or more. V and J are TRBV9 and TRBJ1-3; D is unclear. The CDR3 has 14 amino acids. Trimming removed 4 bases at V and 4 bases at J, with 12 bases between. The germline V gene encodes CDR1 SGDLS and CDR2 YYNGEE. CDR3 sequence reads: CASSPPVRGNTIYF. As DNA, the CDR3 is TGTGCCAGCAGCCCCCCCGTCAGGGGAAACACCATATATTTT.

This clone has a count of ten or more. V usage is TRBV20-1 and J usage is TRBJ2-7; 8 bases agree with TRBD2. The CDR3 has 15 residues. Trimming cost V 4 bases and J 1 base; bases outside gene matches: 9. CDR1 is DFQATT and CDR2 is SNEGSKA in the germline V gene (reference sequence). The CDR3 loop is CSAIAGPTGSYEQYF. The CDR3 DNA follows: TGCAGTGCTATAGCGGGACCGACCGGATCCTACGAGCAGTACTTC.

This clone was counted many times. The chain joins TRBV29-1 to TRBJ2-1; perhaps D is TRBD1 or TRBD2 (7 bases each). The CDR3 has 12 residues. Looked up from germline, CDR1 is SQVTM and CDR2 is ANQGSEA. Trimming took 4 bases from V and 15 from J, leaving 19 bases between them. The CDR3, as DNA: TGCAGCGTTGGATACGACAGGGAGGGGCCGTTCTTC. Translating gives CSVGYDREGPFF.

Relative to its sample, this clone is medium-sized. The chain uses TRBV15 and TRBJ2-7, with TRBD1 matching 7 bases. The germline V gene encodes CDR1 LNHNV and CDR2 YYDKDF (reference sequence). This CDR3 has 15 residues. With V trimmed by 1 base and J by 2 bases, 5 bases remained unmatched. For the CDR3, the DNA is TGTGCCACCAGCAGAGTCCGGGACAGAACCTACGAGCAGTACTTC. Translating it yields CATSRVRDRTYEQYF.

This clone was detected many times. The J gene is TRBJ2-3, the V gene TRBV12-3 or TRBV12-4; TRBD1 matches 8 bases. V shed 3 bases and J 4 bases; nucleotides not matched to a gene: 3. The CDR3 runs to 14 residues. CDR3 DNA sequence: TGTGCCAGCAGTTTTCGGACAGGGTCAGATACGCAGTATTTT. This codes for CASSFRTGSDTQYF.

The chain uses TRBV24-1 and TRBJ2-1, with TRBD1 identical over 10 bases. The CDR3 is 16 amino acids. V shed 1 base, J shed 8 bases, and the junction held 7 bases outside the gene matches. Germline-derived CDR1 and CDR2 are KGHDR and SFDVKD. In DNA form, the CDR3 reads TGTGCCACCAGTGATTTCCGGGACAGGGGTGGTTATGAGCAGTTCTTC. Residues: CATSDFRDRGGYEQFF.

This clone is classed as medium-sized. The chain joins TRBV27 to TRBJ2-7; the D gene is possibly TRBD2 (6 bases). Germline V gene data show CDR1 as MNHEY and CDR2 as SMNVEV (reference sequence). Trimming cost V 9 bases and J 2 bases, with 20 bases left between them. The CDR3 covers 15 residues. Written as DNA, the CDR3 is TGTGCCAGTAGCATTCGTCGGGGGATTGCCTACGAGCAGTACTTC. This gives the protein CASSIRRGIAYEQYF.

Relative to its sample, this clone is medium-sized (0.01 to 0.1%). This chain uses TRBV27 with TRBJ2-7; D gene ambiguous. This CDR3 is built from 11 residues. Trimming left V 4 bases short and J 6 bases short, with 7 bases between. Germline assignment: CDR1 MNHEY and CDR2 SMNVEV (reference sequence). The DNA for the CDR3 is TGTGCCAGCAGTTCAGCTGGCGAGCAGTACTTC. Amino acid sequence: CASSSAGEQYF.

This chain uses TRBV6-6 with TRBJ2-5, with D perhaps being TRBD1 or TRBD2 (5 bases each). V dropped 7 bases and J dropped 5 bases, with 20 bases sitting between them. The CDR3 contains 15 residues. The germline V gene has CDR1 MNHNY and CDR2 SVGAGI (reference sequence). As DNA, the CDR3 is TGTGCCAGCATTACGCTAGCTGGAGAGGGGGAGACCCAGTACTTC. Protein: CASITLAGEGETQYF.

This clone has just one count. V is TRBV5-1 and J is TRBJ2-7; possibly TRBD2 for D (5 bases). V lost 2 bases, J lost 2 bases, and 11 bases lay in between. The germline V gene has CDR1 SGHRS and CDR2 YFSETQ. The CDR3 extends over 14 amino acids. The CDR3, as DNA: TGCGCCAGCAGCTTTAGGACTCCTGCCTACGAGCAGTACTTC. Translated: CASSFRTPAYEQYF.

Ten or more counts support this clone. The rearrangement joins TRBV27 to TRBJ2-3; 8 nucleotides agree with TRBD1. Trimming at V came to 6 bases and at J to 0 bases, leaving 14 bases not matched to a gene. CDR3 length: 18 residues. The germline CDR1 and CDR2 sequences are MNHEY and SMNVEV (reference sequence). CDR3 in DNA: TGTGCCAGCAGACGCCGACAAACTAGACAGGGGAGCACAGATACGCAGTATTTT. Translating gives CASRRRQTRQGSTDTQYF.

This clone was seen repeatedly, ten times or more. This chain connects TRBV15 to TRBJ1-2; no definite D call. Trimming shortened V by 0 bases and J by 3 bases, and 14 bases separated the two germline ends. CDR3 length: 16 residues. In germline, CDR1 is LNHNV, CDR2 YYDKDF (reference sequence). CDR3 protein: CATSRDSGRNYYGYTF. CDR3 coding DNA: TGTGCCACCAGCAGAGACAGTGGCAGGAATTACTATGGCTACACCTTC.

The V call is TRBV7-9, the J call TRBJ1-1; weak D call: TRBD1 (6 bases). This CDR3 contains 13 residues. V was pared by 5 bases and J by 11 bases, with 18 bases between. Germline V gene data show CDR1 as SEHNR and CDR2 as FQNEAQ (reference sequence). CDR3 amino acids: CASSRSQGQAAFF. The CDR3 coding sequence is TGTGCCAGCAGCCGTTCCCAGGGGCAGGCGGCTTTCTTT.

V gene TRBV19 combines with J gene TRBJ1-2, with D tentatively TRBD1 (6 bases). V was clipped by 5 bases and J by 4 bases, with 20 bases between them. This CDR3 spans 16 amino acids. CDR1 is LNHDA and CDR2 is SQIVND in the germline V gene (reference sequence). The CDR3 sequence is CASSLYLRDTTYGYTF. CDR3 sequence (DNA): TGTGCCAGTAGTCTTTATCTCCGGGACACAACCTATGGCTACACCTTC.

A few counts support this clone. It may be a read error: a sequence one base away is much more abundant. The same CDR3 also results from other DNA sequences found in this sample. This chain connects TRBV2 to TRBJ2-1; possibly TRBD1 or TRBD2 for D (5 bases each). V dropped 7 bases and J dropped 12 bases, with 16 bases sitting between them. Germline CDR1 reads SNHLY; CDR2 reads FYNNEI. This CDR3 is 12 amino acids long. CDR3 nucleotides: TGTGCCAGCACCCAAACCGGGGCTGGGCAGTTCTTC. It is translated as CASTQTGAGQFF.

There are many counts of this clone. The J gene is TRBJ2-5, the V gene TRBV7-8, with a weak D call TRBD2 (6 bases). The CDR3 contains 15 residues. Germline CDR1 reads SGHVS; CDR2 reads FQNEAQ. V lost 6 bases to trimming and J lost 5 bases, with 19 bases between them. The CDR3 spells CASSLSPGLWETQYF. The CDR3 region has the DNA TGTGCCAGCAGTCTCTCACCGGGACTCTGGGAGACCCAGTACTTC.

This clone was detected many times. This sequence joins TRBV7-3 and TRBJ2-1; no clear D. Germline CDR1 and CDR2: SGHTA and FQGTGA. V lost 0 bases and J lost 6, with 12 bases in between. CDR3 size: 15 residues. The CDR3 DNA reads as TGTGCCAGCAGCTTAACCCAAGCCTCTCTCAATGAGCAGTTCTTC. It yields the protein CASSLTQASLNEQFF. Complete variable domain (other parts from reference TRBV7-3 and TRBJ2-1): GAGVSQTPSNKVTEKGKYVELRCDPISGHTALYWYRQSLGQGPEFLIYFQGTGAADDSGLPNDRFFAVRPEGSVSTLKIQRTERGDSAVYLCASSLTQASLNEQFFGPGTRLTVL.

This clone is medium-sized. The gene calls are TRBV19 and TRBJ1-5; D uncertain. The CDR3 is made up of 14 amino acids. CDR1 is LNHDA, CDR2 SQIVND, per germline (reference sequence). V dropped 0 bases and J dropped 9 bases, with 12 bases sitting between them. The CDR3 DNA sequence: TGTGCCAGTAGTATAGATCGACTGACCCCGCCCCAGCATTTT. It encodes CASSIDRLTPPQHF.

There are many counts of this clone. A read error may explain this, as a much larger clone is one base away. The sample carries other DNA sequences with the same CDR3. This sequence joins TRBV6-1 and TRBJ1-1; possible D gene TRBD1, 5 bases. This CDR3 spans 15 amino acids. In germline, CDR1 is MNHNS, CDR2 SASEGT. Trimming removed 4 bases at V and 5 bases at J, with 17 bases between. For the CDR3, the DNA is TGTGCCAGCAGTGCCCCCCCCGGGGGTGGGACTGAAGCTTTCTTT. This sequence encodes CASSAPPGGGTEAFF.

In its sample, this clone was seen many times. This clone may be a read error of a much larger clone one base away. The same CDR3 is also encoded by other DNA sequences in this sample. The V call is TRBV28, the J call TRBJ2-1; TRBD2 aligns across 10 bases. The CDR3 consists of 16 residues. Germline CDR1 is MDHEN and CDR2 is SYDVKM. Trimming removed 3 bases from V and 5 bases from J; junction bases left unmatched: 7. CDR3 nucleotides: TGTGCCAGCAGTTTGGGAGCGGGAGGGCCTCACAATGAGCAGTTCTTC. Encoded protein: CASSLGAGGPHNEQFF.

This clone was counted many times. J is TRBJ2-2 and V is TRBV9, with 8 bases that match TRBD2. The germline CDR1 and CDR2 sequences are SGDLS and YYNGEE. CDR3 length: 16 residues. V gave up 0 bases and J gave up 7 bases; unmatched junction bases: 8. The CDR3 sequence: CASSVGDSGTVGELFF. In nucleotides, the CDR3 is TGTGCCAGCAGCGTAGGGGATAGCGGGACGGTCGGGGAGCTGTTTTTT.

By share, this clone counts as medium-sized. The V gene is TRBV27, the J gene TRBJ1-5, with no clear D. The V and J ends lost 6 bases and 5 bases respectively, with 17 bases between them. The CDR3 sequence is 15 residues long. Germline V CDR1 and CDR2: MNHEY, SMNVEV (reference sequence). CDR3 region: CASRQSVGGDQPQHF. The CDR3 DNA reads TGTGCCAGCAGACAATCAGTGGGTGGGGATCAGCCCCAGCATTTT.

This clone has at least ten counts. V and J are TRBV9 and TRBJ2-2, with 10 bases fitting TRBD1. This CDR3 region has 15 residues. After removal of 3 bases from V and 4 bases from J, the junction contained 3 bases not matched to a gene. Looked up from germline, CDR1 is SGDLS and CDR2 is YYNGEE. The CDR3 here is CASSGTGGFTGELFF. The CDR3 nucleotides are TGTGCCAGCAGCGGGACAGGGGGTTTCACCGGGGAGCTGTTTTTT.